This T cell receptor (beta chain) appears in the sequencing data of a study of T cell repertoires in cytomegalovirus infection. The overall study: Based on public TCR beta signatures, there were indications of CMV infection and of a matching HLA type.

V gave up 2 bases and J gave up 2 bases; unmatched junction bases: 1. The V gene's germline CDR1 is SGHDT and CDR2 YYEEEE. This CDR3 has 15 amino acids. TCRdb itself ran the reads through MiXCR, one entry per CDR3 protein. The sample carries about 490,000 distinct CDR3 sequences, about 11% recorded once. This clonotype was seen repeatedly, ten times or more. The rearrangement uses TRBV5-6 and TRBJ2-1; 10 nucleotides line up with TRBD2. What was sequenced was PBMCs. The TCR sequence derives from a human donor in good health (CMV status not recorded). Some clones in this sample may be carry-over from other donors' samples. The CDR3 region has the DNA TGTGCCAGCAGCTTTGGGACTAGCGCCTACAATGAGCAGTTCTTC. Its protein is CASSFGTSAYNEQFF.